The next 21 T cell receptor beta chains were all read from a single sample in a study of T cell responses to AZD1222 COVID-19 vaccine. Only in-frame clones appear in the TCRdb table, and some are missing; sequencing was by immunoSEQ multiplex PCR. The table has tens of thousands of clones, about 80% seen once. The specimen comprised peripheral blood, sampled 28 days after the second AZD1222 dose. The receptors derive from an adult who received the AZD1222 COVID-19 vaccine.

This clone was seen only once. The rearrangement joins TRBV28 to TRBJ1-4; 7 bases are a match to TRBD1. J lost 10 bases, V lost 5 bases, and 7 bases had no gene match. Looked up from germline, CDR1 is MDHEN and CDR2 is SYDVKM. This CDR3 spans 13 amino acids. Here the CDR3 reads CASSTPGGVKLFF. The CDR3 bases are TGTGCCAGCAGTACTCCAGGGGGGGTAAAACTGTTTTTT.

The chain couples TRBV7-8 to TRBJ1-4; D unclear. CDR3 size: 13 residues. The V and J ends lost 4 bases and 8 bases respectively, with 11 bases between them. The germline V gene encodes CDR1 SGHVS and CDR2 FQNEAQ. CDR3 region: CASSSQVEEKLFF. CDR3 bases: TGTGCCAGCAGCTCCCAGGTGGAGGAAAAACTGTTTTTT.

The V gene is TRBV11-3, the J gene TRBJ2-6, with 7 bases identical to TRBD1. The CDR3 length is 18 residues. CDR1 and CDR2 from the germline V gene are SGHNT and YENEEA. J was trimmed by 0 bases and V by 4 bases; bases with no gene match: 9. CDR3 in DNA: TGTGCCAGCAGCTCAGACAGGGCCTACCTCTCTGGGGCCAACGTCCTGACTTTC. It specifies CASSSDRAYLSGANVLTF.

The V call is TRBV5-8, the J call TRBJ2-3, with 16 bases lining up with TRBD2. CDR1 is SGHTS and CDR2 is YDEGEE in the germline V gene. The CDR3 runs 16 residues. Trimming took 3 bases from V and 4 from J; bases not matched to a gene: 2. CDR3 in DNA: TGTGCCAGCAGCTCCGGGACTAGCGGGGGGGCAGATACGCAGTATTTT. Its protein is CASSSGTSGGADTQYF.

This clone was found a few times. The chain joins TRBV19 to TRBJ1-1; D perhaps matches TRBD1 (6 bases). Trimming removed 5 bases at V and 4 bases at J, with 14 bases between. The CDR3 extends over 14 amino acids. The V gene's germline CDR1 is LNHDA and CDR2 SQIVND (reference sequence). The CDR3 is CASSSQGEGTEAFF. The DNA for the CDR3 is TGTGCCAGTAGTTCACAGGGAGAGGGCACTGAAGCTTTCTTT.

V gene TRBV19 combines with J gene TRBJ1-5; the match to TRBD1 covers 8 bases. CDR3 length: 14 residues. Germline trimming cut 6 bases from V and 5 bases from J; bases unmatched to any gene: 6. The germline CDR1 and CDR2 sequences are LNHDA and SQIVND (reference sequence). The CDR3 is CASSQTGGHQPQHF. Here the CDR3 DNA reads TGTGCCAGTAGCCAAACAGGGGGTCATCAGCCCCAGCATTTT.

The chain links TRBV5-1 to TRBJ2-5; no clear D. Trimming left V 0 bases short and J 1 base short, with 4 bases between. The CDR3 spans 13 residues. CDR1 SGHRS and CDR2 YFSETQ come from the germline V gene. DNA of the CDR3: TGCGCCAGCAGCTTGGGGACCCAAGAGACCCAGTACTTC. Translation: CASSLGTQETQYF.

CDR3 sequence reads: CASSTLGQNTEAFF. The CDR3 nucleotides are TGTGCCAGCAGTACTCTCGGACAGAACACTGAAGCTTTCTTT. This chain links TRBV6-5 with TRBJ1-1; tentatively, D is TRBD1 (5 bases). Germline CDR1 is MNHEY and CDR2 is SVGAGI. The CDR3 length is 14 residues. V gave up 5 bases and J gave up 1 base, with 11 bases separating them.

The chain is built from TRBV10-1 and TRBJ1-1; no reliable D call. Germline V gene sequence: CDR1 WNHNN, CDR2 SYGVQD (reference sequence). The CDR3 is made up of 11 amino acids. Trimming took 7 bases from V and 5 from J, leaving 8 bases between them. The CDR3: CASIRGTEAFF. DNA of the CDR3: TGCGCCAGCATCCGGGGTACTGAAGCTTTCTTT.

The chain combines TRBV2 with TRBJ1-3; no firm D call. Germline CDR1 and CDR2: SNHLY and FYNNEI. There are 13 residues in the CDR3. V shed 4 bases and J shed 1 base, with 5 bases lying between them. The CDR3 coding sequence is TGTGCCAGCAGTGTTGATTCTGGAAACACCATATATTTT. This gives the protein CASSVDSGNTIYF.

The V and J genes are TRBV6-5 and TRBJ1-6; a weak D match, TRBD1 (5 bases). Trimming removed 4 bases at V and 8 bases at J, with 9 bases between. Germline values: CDR1 MNHEY, CDR2 SVGAGI. CDR3 length: 13 amino acids. CDR3 DNA sequence: TGTGCCAGCAGTTTGGGGGGACATTCACCCCTCCACTTT. Amino acids: CASSLGGHSPLHF.

The rearrangement links TRBV6-5 to TRBJ1-2; D is unclear. V was shortened by 6 bases and J by 3 bases, with 11 bases between the two germline ends. Per germline, CDR1 MNHEY and CDR2 SVGAGI. The CDR3 runs to 13 residues. As DNA, the CDR3 is TGTGCCAGCAGGTCCCAGGTAGACTATGGCTACACCTTC. This encodes CASRSQVDYGYTF.

This chain connects TRBV14 to TRBJ1-2; 8 bases agree with TRBD1. Germline trimming cut 0 bases from V and 6 bases from J; bases unmatched to any gene: 3. The germline gives CDR1 SGHDN, CDR2 FVKESK. CDR3 length: 14 amino acids. The CDR3 bases are TGTGCCAGCAGCCAAGACTACAGGGGGGATGGCTACACCTTC. Its protein product is CASSQDYRGDGYTF.

The table lists this clone with a count of one. The chain links TRBV9 to TRBJ2-2; 9 positions agree with TRBD2. The CDR3 is made up of 17 amino acids. CDR1 SGDLS and CDR2 YYNGEE come from the germline V gene. Losses at the gene ends were 5 bases for V and 1 base for J; bases not matched to a gene: 9. The CDR3 region is CASSPMERGENTGELFF. Here the CDR3 DNA reads TGTGCCAGCAGTCCTATGGAGCGGGGGGAGAACACCGGGGAGCTGTTTTTT.

The genes are TRBV19 and TRBJ1-2, with TRBD1 identical over 10 bases. Germline CDR1 reads LNHDA; CDR2 reads SQIVND (reference sequence). After removal of 7 bases from V and 4 bases from J, the junction contained 15 bases not matched to a gene. This CDR3 is built from 17 residues. As DNA, the CDR3 is TGTGCCAGTACCGATAGGGGGACAGGGGATAGTAGCTATGGCTACACCTTC. Its protein product is CASTDRGTGDSSYGYTF.

The chain links TRBV3-1 (or the pseudogene TRBV3-2) to TRBJ2-1; D possibly uses TRBD1 or TRBD2 (5 bases each). The CDR3 is made up of 15 amino acids. Between the trimmed V and J ends, which lost 7 bases and 9 bases, there was a span of 22 bases. Germline assignment: CDR1 LGHDT and CDR2 YNNKEL (reference sequence). The CDR3, as DNA: TGTGCCAGCAACCTAATGGGGACCAACTCCGGTGAGCAGTTCTTC. Translating it yields CASNLMGTNSGEQFF.

This clone was seen just once. This chain connects TRBV6-5 to TRBJ1-1, with a weak D call TRBD1 (5 bases). Germline V gives CDR1 MNHEY, CDR2 SVGAGI. V was pared by 4 bases and J by 0 bases, with 9 bases between. The CDR3 is made up of 14 amino acids. In DNA, the CDR3 is TGTGCCAGCAGTTCCTCGACAGTGAACACTGAAGCTTTCTTT. It encodes CASSSSTVNTEAFF.

This clone was recorded once. The J gene is TRBJ2-4, the V gene TRBV5-1; TRBD2 matches 13 bases. From germline, CDR1 is SGHRS and CDR2 YFSETQ. J lost 16 bases, V lost 0 bases, and 7 bases had no gene match. The CDR3 runs to 14 residues. The chain's CDR3 is CASSLELAGGLCYF. In DNA, the CDR3 is TGCGCCAGCAGCTTGGAACTAGCGGGGGGGCTCTGTTACTTC. The full variable domain, rest sourced from reference TRBV5-1 and TRBJ2-4, is KAGVTQTPRYLIKTRGQQVTLSCSPISGHRSVSWYQQTPGQGLQFLFEYFSETQRNKGNFPGRFSGRQFSNSRSEMNVSTLELGDSALYLCASSLELAGGLCYFGAGTRLSVL.

The gene calls are TRBV7-2 and TRBJ1-1; D call uncertain. The CDR3 has 17 residues. Germline CDR1 and CDR2: SGHTA and FQGNSA. V lost 1 base and J lost 2, with 17 bases in between. The CDR3 spells CASSLEQTRAGNTEAFF. CDR3 DNA: TGTGCCAGCAGCTTAGAACAGACCCGAGCAGGAAACACTGAAGCTTTCTTT.

CDR3 sequence (DNA): TGCAGCGTGGATGCTCAGGGCAGCGGCTACACCTTC. Protein sequence: CSVDAQGSGYTF. The chain has TRBV29-1 and TRBJ1-2, with TRBD1 as a possible D gene (5 bases). In germline, CDR1 is SQVTM, CDR2 ANQGSEA. Between the trimmed V and J ends, which lost 6 bases and 8 bases, there was a span of 16 bases. The CDR3 runs 12 residues.

V gene TRBV6-4 combines with J gene TRBJ2-7, with D possibly being TRBD1 (6 bases). V was shortened by 0 bases and J by 3 bases, with 18 bases between the two germline ends. The germline V gene encodes CDR1 MRHNA and CDR2 SNTAGT. The CDR3 consists of 17 residues. CDR3 bases: TGTGCCAGCAGTGACTCCCGGAGACAGGACTCACTCTACGAGCAGTACTTC. Translation: CASSDSRRQDSLYEQYF.